The 20 T cell receptor beta chains listed next were all sequenced from one sample in a study of blood T cell repertoires in COVID-19. TCRdb's copy holds only in-frame clones and misses some; the assay was immunoSEQ multiplex PCR. The profile shows about 35,000 clones, 81% of them singletons. Sequences were obtained from peripheral blood. Every receptor here comes from a human donor in a cohort sampled during active or convalescent COVID-19. The donor label of this sample is uncertain.

The chain is built from TRBV6-4 and TRBJ2-3; 8 nucleotides line up with TRBD1. With 8 bases clipped from V and 4 bases from J, the junction kept 5 bases outside the gene matches. The CDR3 consists of 13 residues. Germline V gene data show CDR1 as MRHNA and CDR2 as SNTAGT. The CDR3 sequence is CASSTGGADTQYF. The CDR3 DNA reads as TGTGCCAGCTCAACAGGGGGTGCAGATACGCAGTATTTT.

This chain connects TRBV4-3 to TRBJ2-7, with TRBD2 as a possible D gene (5 bases). The CDR3 loop spans 13 amino acids. Germline assignment: CDR1 LGHNA and CDR2 YSLEER. Deletions cut 3 bases from V and 5 bases from J, with 11 bases between. CDR3 nucleotides: TGCGCCAGCAGCCAGTCGAACGGGGACGAGCAGTACTTC. This translates into CASSQSNGDEQYF.

The CDR3 spells CASSMEGVGETQYF. CDR3 nucleotides: TGTGCCAGCAGCATGGAGGGAGTAGGAGAGACCCAGTACTTC. V gene TRBV21-1 combines with J gene TRBJ2-5; the DNA was not used to check the table's D call, TRBD2. TRBV21-1 is a listed pseudogene. The CDR3 totals 14 residues.

This chain joins TRBV4-3 and TRBJ2-3, with D perhaps TRBD2 (7 bases). The length of the CDR3 is 17 residues. V shed 4 bases and J shed 3 bases, with 20 bases lying between them. Looked up from germline, CDR1 is LGHNA and CDR2 is YSLEER. The CDR3 protein is CASSRNRGAPGTDTQYF. In DNA form, the CDR3 reads TGCGCCAGCAGCCGGAATCGGGGGGCCCCAGGGACAGATACGCAGTATTTT.

The chain carries TRBV11-3 and TRBJ1-2; 9 bases are shared with TRBD1. The J segment lost 7 bases and the V segment lost 1 base, leaving 10 bases of the junction unmatched. Germline V gene sequence: CDR1 SGHNT, CDR2 YENEEA. This CDR3 has 16 amino acids. The CDR3 nucleotides read TGTGCCAGCAGCTTAGTCTCACAGGGGGCAGGACGTGGCTACACCTTC. Amino acid sequence: CASSLVSQGAGRGYTF.

The V and J genes are TRBV19 and TRBJ2-2; 7 nucleotides match TRBD1. The J segment lost 4 bases and the V segment lost 4 bases, leaving 3 bases of the junction unmatched. Germline V CDR1 and CDR2: LNHDA, SQIVND (reference sequence). The CDR3 sequence is 14 residues long. CDR3 amino acids: CASSTQGFTGELFF. CDR3 coding DNA: TGTGCCAGTAGTACACAGGGGTTCACCGGGGAGCTGTTTTTT. Full variable domain (remainder filled in from reference TRBV19 and TRBJ2-2): DGGITQSPKYLFRKEGQNVTLSCEQNLNHDAMYWYRQDPGQGLRLIYYSQIVNDFQKGDIAEGYSVSREKKESFPLTVTSAQKNPTAFYLCASSTQGFTGELFFGEGSRLTVL.

V is TRBV5-1 and J is TRBJ1-6; TRBD1 might be the D (5 bases). Trimming took off 0 bases at V and 8 bases at J, with 18 bases between the two ends. This CDR3 is built from 17 residues. Per the germline V gene, CDR1 is SGHRS and CDR2 is YFSETQ. CDR3 region: CASSLVAPGLGDSPLHF. In DNA, the CDR3 is TGCGCCAGCAGCTTGGTAGCGCCGGGACTGGGAGATTCACCCCTCCACTTT.

The chain combines TRBV30 with TRBJ1-2; the D gene is possibly TRBD1 (5 bases). Trimming pared 7 bases from V and 5 bases from J, leaving 11 bases between. CDR1 is GTSNPN and CDR2 is SVGIG in the germline V gene (reference sequence). This CDR3 has 11 residues. The CDR3 coding sequence is TGTGCCTCTAACGGGGGATATGGCTACACCTTC. Its protein product is CASNGGYGYTF.

In DNA form, the CDR3 reads TGTGCCATCAGTGAACTGGGACAGGGTCACTACGAGCAGTACTTC. Translating it yields CAISELGQGHYEQYF. This chain connects TRBV10-3 to TRBJ2-7, with 9 bases that match TRBD1. Trimming at V came to 3 bases and at J to 3 bases, leaving 6 bases not matched to a gene. Germline CDR1 and CDR2: ENHRY and SYGVKD. CDR3 size: 15 residues.

This chain joins TRBV6-5 and TRBJ1-2; 7 bases match TRBD1. The CDR3 length is 12 residues. Trimming removed 2 bases from V and 6 bases from J; junction bases left unmatched: 0. In germline, CDR1 is MNHEY, CDR2 SVGAGI. The CDR3 DNA follows: TGTGCCAGCAGTTACACAGGGGATGGCTACACCTTC. Amino acids: CASSYTGDGYTF.

The rearrangement joins TRBV11-1 to TRBJ2-7, with a tentative D call TRBD2 (6 bases). The CDR3 is made up of 14 amino acids. Germline V lookup: CDR1 SGHAT, CDR2 FQDESV (reference sequence). Between the trimmed V and J ends, which lost 5 bases and 6 bases, there was a span of 17 bases. The CDR3 region has the DNA TGTGCCAGCAGCGGGGCGGGAAATCGAGGCGAGCAGTACTTC. Protein: CASSGAGNRGEQYF.

This chain connects TRBV6-5 to TRBJ2-7; TRBD2 might be the D (5 bases). Trimming took 7 bases from V and 1 from J, leaving 8 bases between them. The CDR3 has 12 residues. Per the germline V gene, CDR1 is MNHEY and CDR2 is SVGAGI. The CDR3 nucleotides read TGTGCCAGCACTGGACTTTCCTACGAGCAGTACTTC. This gives the protein CASTGLSYEQYF.

This chain uses TRBV7-2 with TRBJ2-2; 9 nucleotides agree with TRBD1. This CDR3 region has 15 residues. The trim removed 6 bases at V and 2 bases at J, leaving 4 bases unmatched. Germline V CDR1 and CDR2: SGHTA, FQGNSA. The DNA of the CDR3 is TGTGCCAGCAGACCAACAGGGGGCAACACCGGGGAGCTGTTTTTT. Translated: CASRPTGGNTGELFF.

This chain links TRBV7-2 with TRBJ1-6; D might be TRBD1 (5 bases). The CDR3 is 14 residues long. V was cut by 5 bases and J by 7 bases, with 12 bases left in between. The germline V gene has CDR1 SGHTA and CDR2 FQGNSA. The CDR3, as DNA: TGTGCCAGCAGCCCTGACAGAGGAAATTCACCCCTCCACTTT. Protein sequence: CASSPDRGNSPLHF.

The chain has TRBV6-4 and TRBJ2-1; TRBD2 agrees at 11 bases. The CDR3 is 14 residues long. The germline V gene has CDR1 MRHNA and CDR2 SNTAGT. V lost 5 bases to trimming and J lost 9 bases; unmatched junction nucleotides: 6. CDR3 sequence (DNA): TGTGCCAGCAGTTTACTAGCGGGAGCGGCTGAGCAGTTCTTC. This codes for CASSLLAGAAEQFF.

This chain joins TRBV7-2 and TRBJ2-5; the D gene is possibly TRBD1 (6 bases). Germline CDR1 reads SGHTA; CDR2 reads FQGNSA. Trimming removed 6 bases at V and 7 bases at J, with 15 bases between. The CDR3 contains 13 residues. The CDR3 DNA is TGTGCCAGCAGTTCCCGACAGGATGGGACCCAGTACTTC. It specifies CASSSRQDGTQYF.

The rearrangement joins TRBV7-8 to TRBJ2-6; 12 nucleotides agree with TRBD2. The V segment lost 5 bases and the J segment 0 bases; nucleotides outside the gene matches: 2. From germline, CDR1 is SGHVS and CDR2 FQNEAQ. This CDR3 is 17 amino acids long. The CDR3 loop is CASSATSGSSGANVLTF. The CDR3 DNA reads as TGTGCCAGCAGCGCGACTAGCGGGAGCTCTGGGGCCAACGTCCTGACTTTC.

The V gene is TRBV7-6, the J gene TRBJ2-2; no clear D gene. This CDR3 has 12 residues. Trimming left V 1 base short and J 9 bases short, with 6 bases between. In germline, CDR1 is SGHVS, CDR2 FNYEAQ. This CDR3 is CASSLVSRELFF. The DNA of the CDR3 is TGTGCCAGCAGCTTAGTAAGCCGGGAGCTGTTTTTT.

The CDR3 spells CSADRAYTF. In DNA form, the CDR3 reads TGCAGCGCAGACAGAGCCTACACCTTC. The gene calls are TRBV29-1 and TRBJ1-2, with D perhaps TRBD1 (5 bases). With 7 bases removed from V and 10 bases from J, the gap between germline ends came to 10 bases. The CDR3 covers 9 residues. Germline V CDR1 and CDR2: SQVTM, ANQGSEA.

The chain is built from TRBV19 and TRBJ1-1, with TRBD1 matching 7 bases. There are 15 residues in the CDR3. J gave up 1 base and V 4 bases, and 6 bases lay outside the gene matches. Germline values: CDR1 LNHDA, CDR2 SQIVND (reference sequence). This chain's CDR3 is CASSRLRQGNTEAFF. CDR3 bases: TGTGCCAGTAGTAGGCTCAGACAGGGGAACACTGAAGCTTTCTTT.